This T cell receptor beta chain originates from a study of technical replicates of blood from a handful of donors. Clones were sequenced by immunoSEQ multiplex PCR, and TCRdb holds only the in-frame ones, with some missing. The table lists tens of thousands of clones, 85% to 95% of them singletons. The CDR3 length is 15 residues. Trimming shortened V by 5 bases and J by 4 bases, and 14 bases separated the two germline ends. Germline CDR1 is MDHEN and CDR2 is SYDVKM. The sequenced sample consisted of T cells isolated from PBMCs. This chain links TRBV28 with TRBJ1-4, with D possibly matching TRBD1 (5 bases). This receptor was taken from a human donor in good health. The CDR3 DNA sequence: TGTGCCAGCAGTGGCAGACAGACATTTAATGAAAAACTGTTTTTT. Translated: CASSGRQTFNEKLFF.